This TCR beta chain comes out of a study of blood T cell repertoires in COVID-19. V was trimmed by 3 bases and J by 0 bases, leaving 11 bases between them. Per the germline V gene, CDR1 is DFQATT and CDR2 is SNEGSKA (reference sequence). This CDR3 contains 14 residues. Original processing methods: Amplifying reference gene primers gave estimates of nucleated cell counts. Only in-frame clones appear in the TCRdb table, and some are missing; sequencing was by immunoSEQ multiplex PCR. The DNA was the basis for D and trimming; V, J and clone size are from that table. This sample has 180,000 or so clones, with 80% to 90% found just once.

Material: peripheral blood. The V call is TRBV20-1, the J call TRBJ1-1; D gene ambiguous. The TCR originated in a middle-aged woman with COVID-19, enrolled during active disease. The CDR3 protein is CSASSQSLNTEAFF. CDR3 nucleotide sequence: TGCAGTGCTAGTTCTCAGTCCCTGAACACTGAAGCTTTCTTT.